This entry lists 13 T cell receptor beta chains sequenced from one sample in a study of T cells in Graves' hyperthyroidism and ophthalmopathy. Researchers amplified the TCR beta CDR3 regions from RNA transcripts. RT-PCR in the first round (using the HTBI primer set) targeted the TCR CDR3. One entry per CDR3 protein, called by TCRdb with MiXCR from the multiplex PCR reads. The data hold 300,000 to 400,000 distinct CDR3 sequences, with around 20% observed a single time. Sequencing was performed on blood. These receptors came from a woman in her 50s with Graves' hyperthyroidism.

This clonotype was seen ten or more times. The chain couples TRBV12-3 or TRBV12-4 to TRBJ1-3; D not certain. This CDR3 region has 14 residues. V was shortened by 5 bases and J by 4 bases, with 12 bases between the two germline ends. The CDR3 DNA follows: TGTGCCAGCAGTGGCGACGCGGTCGGAAACACCATATATTTT. Protein sequence: CASSGDAVGNTIYF.

This clonotype has at least ten counts. The chain joins TRBV7-8 to TRBJ1-5; D not resolved. Trimming left V 1 base short and J 6 bases short, with 16 bases between. The CDR3 consists of 16 residues. Germline V gene lookup returns CDR1 SGHVS and CDR2 FQNEAQ. Here the CDR3 reads CASSLDRALRSQPQHF. In nucleotides, the CDR3 is TGTGCCAGCAGCTTAGACCGGGCCTTGCGTAGTCAGCCCCAGCATTTT.

This clonotype turned up a few times. The J gene is TRBJ1-2, the V gene TRBV15; D not certain. CDR1 LNHNV and CDR2 YYDKDF come from the germline V gene (reference sequence). V lost 0 bases and J 5 bases, leaving 7 bases between the germline ends. The CDR3 is made up of 13 amino acids. The CDR3 coding sequence is TGTGCCACCAGCAGAGATAACGGTTATGGCTACACCTTC. Translated, it gives CATSRDNGYGYTF. The whole variable domain, remainder taken from reference TRBV15 and TRBJ1-2, is DAMVIQNPRYQVTQFGKPVTLSCSQTLNHNVMYWYQQKSSQAPKLLFHYYDKDFNNEADTPDNFQSRRPNTSFCFLDIRSPGLGDTAMYLCATSRDNGYGYTFGSGTRLTVV.

V usage is TRBV11-2 and J usage is TRBJ2-2; 8 nucleotides agree with TRBD2. The ends lost 3 bases at V and 0 bases at J; junction bases unmatched: 3. Germline loops: CDR1 SGHAT, CDR2 FQNNGV. The CDR3 has 16 amino acids. The CDR3 DNA sequence: TGTGCCAGCAGCTTTAGCGGGACTACGAACACCGGGGAGCTGTTTTTT. This translates into CASSFSGTTNTGELFF.

This clonotype showed up many times. V and J are TRBV30 and TRBJ1-4, with a weak D call TRBD1 (6 bases). The CDR3 runs 14 residues. Germline-derived CDR1 and CDR2 are GTSNPN and SVGIG (reference sequence). V lost 1 base and J 10 bases, leaving 16 bases between the germline ends. The CDR3 sequence is CAWSDGGAGGKLFF. Written as DNA, the CDR3 is TGTGCCTGGAGTGATGGGGGCGCGGGCGGAAAACTGTTTTTT.

This clonotype has a count of ten or more. The J gene is TRBJ1-5, the V gene TRBV6-1; the D gene is possibly TRBD1 (6 bases). Trimming removed 7 bases at V and 2 bases at J, with 24 bases between. The V gene's germline CDR1 is MNHNS and CDR2 SASEGT. CDR3 length equals 18 residues. The CDR3 DNA is TGTGCCAGCATTCTGAGCCCCTCGCAGGGGCCCGGCAATCAGCCCCAGCATTTT. Protein: CASILSPSQGPGNQPQHF.

A few counts support this clonotype. This chain connects TRBV27 to TRBJ2-3; a possible D gene is TRBD1 (5 bases). The ends were cut back, 2 bases at V and 3 bases at J, with 9 bases in the middle. CDR1 is MNHEY and CDR2 is SMNVEV in the germline V gene (reference sequence). The CDR3 extends over 14 amino acids. CDR3 sequence (DNA): TGTGCCAGCAGTTTACAGGGAAGGACAGATACGCAGTATTTT. Translation: CASSLQGRTDTQYF.

The chain combines TRBV11-3 with TRBJ2-1, with D maybe TRBD1 (5 bases). CDR3 length: 11 amino acids. In germline, CDR1 is SGHNT, CDR2 YENEEA. CDR3 DNA: TGTAGTACAGGCTCCTACAATGAGCAGTTCTTC. It yields the protein CSTGSYNEQFF.

The chain carries TRBV20-1 and TRBJ1-3; a possible D gene is TRBD1 (5 bases). The V gene lost 6 bases and the J gene lost 5 bases, with 14 bases spanning the gap. CDR1 DFQATT and CDR2 SNEGSKA come from the germline V gene (reference sequence). The CDR3 sequence is 13 residues long. DNA of the CDR3: TGCAGTGCCCTGGGACGGTCGAGAAACACCATATATTTT. Translated, it gives CSALGRSRNTIYF.

The table lists this clonotype with many counts. V usage is TRBV6-6 and J usage is TRBJ2-1; TRBD2 matches 8 bases. V was pared by 2 bases and J by 9 bases, with 6 bases of the junction left unmatched. CDR3 length: 14 amino acids. Germline V gives CDR1 MNHNY, CDR2 SVGAGI (reference sequence). The CDR3 sequence: CASSYGGGRGEQFF. CDR3 nucleotides: TGTGCCAGCAGTTACGGCGGGGGGCGGGGTGAGCAGTTCTTC.

This clonotype showed up just a few times. The chain links TRBV6-1 to TRBJ2-5; TRBD1 aligns across 8 bases. Germline CDR1 is MNHNS and CDR2 is SASEGT. This CDR3 region has 14 residues. V shed 7 bases, J shed 5 bases, and the junction held 9 bases outside the gene matches. The CDR3 DNA reads TGTGCCAGCAATAGGGACAGGTTGGGGGAGACCCAGTACTTC. Translation gives CASNRDRLGETQYF.

The chain couples TRBV3-1 to TRBJ2-3; TRBD2 matches at 9 bases. CDR1 LGHDT and CDR2 YNNKEL come from the germline V gene (reference sequence). After removal of 0 bases from V and 2 bases from J, the junction contained 3 bases not matched to a gene. This CDR3 is built from 16 residues. The CDR3 spells CASSQDLAGNTDTQYF. The CDR3, as DNA: TGTGCCAGCAGCCAAGATCTAGCGGGGAACACAGATACGCAGTATTTT.

This clonotype has a handful of counts. The chain is built from TRBV19 and TRBJ2-5; 9 bases fit TRBD1. The CDR3 has 12 residues. The germline CDR1 and CDR2 sequences are LNHDA and SQIVND (reference sequence). Trimming took 9 bases from V and 4 from J; bases not matched to a gene: 3. CDR3 nucleotide sequence: TGTGCCAGCGGACAGGGGCTAGAGACCCAGTACTTC. Amino acid sequence: CASGQGLETQYF. Complete variable domain (other parts from reference TRBV19 and TRBJ2-5): DGGITQSPKYLFRKEGQNVTLSCEQNLNHDAMYWYRQDPGQGLRLIYYSQIVNDFQKGDIAEGYSVSREKKESFPLTVTSAQKNPTAFYLCASGQGLETQYFGPGTRLLVL.